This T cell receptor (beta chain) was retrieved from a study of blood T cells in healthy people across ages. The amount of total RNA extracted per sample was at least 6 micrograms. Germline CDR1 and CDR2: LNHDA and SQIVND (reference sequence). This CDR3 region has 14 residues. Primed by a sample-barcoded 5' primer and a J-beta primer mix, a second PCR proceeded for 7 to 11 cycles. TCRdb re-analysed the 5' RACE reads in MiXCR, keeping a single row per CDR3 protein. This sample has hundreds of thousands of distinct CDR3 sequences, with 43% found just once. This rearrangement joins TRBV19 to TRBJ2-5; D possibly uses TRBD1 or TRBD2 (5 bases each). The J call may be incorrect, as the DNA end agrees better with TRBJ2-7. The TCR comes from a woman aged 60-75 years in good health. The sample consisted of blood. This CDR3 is CASSIGDGACEQYF. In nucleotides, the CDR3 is TGTGCCAGTAGTATAGGGGACGGGGCCTGCGAGCAGTACTTC.